The entry below gives a single T cell receptor (beta chain) sequence along with its context. Its target is not known. It is unclear where the CDR3 begins or ends on the DNA, so no DNA is shown, and the CDR3 is as TCRdb lists it. This entry belongs to a study of human T cells and chemical hapten exposure. Study-level points and caveats: Significantly more large CDR3 similarity clusters arose among expanded TCRs than among controls.

The germline CDR1 and CDR2 sequences are SGHTA and FQGNSA. Including both end residues, the CDR3 is 13 amino acids long. The time point: patch test 2, 6 weeks after DPC sensitization. Treatment noted: therapeutic diphenylcyclopropenone sensitization with weekly scalp DPC. Donors were 18 to 70-year-old alopecia patients suitable for DPC. Original data processing: Ranging from roughly 20,000 to 690,600, TCR counts per sample had a median value of 95,638. TCRdb itself ran the RACE reads through MiXCR, one entry per CDR3 protein. The V and J calls follow TCRdb's processing rather than the paper's. The table records 110,000 to 150,000 distinct CDR3 sequences, over 9.5% of them present only once.

The sequencing here drew on whole blood, taken in connection with sensitization to the hapten diphenylcyclopropenone (DPC). The clonotype comes from a woman aged 50 to 60 with alopecia areata. Some clones in this sample may be carry-over from other donors' samples. The chain combines TRBV7-2 with TRBJ2-5; TRBD1 was called by the table and not checked on the DNA. CDR3: CASSLTAVGTGNF.